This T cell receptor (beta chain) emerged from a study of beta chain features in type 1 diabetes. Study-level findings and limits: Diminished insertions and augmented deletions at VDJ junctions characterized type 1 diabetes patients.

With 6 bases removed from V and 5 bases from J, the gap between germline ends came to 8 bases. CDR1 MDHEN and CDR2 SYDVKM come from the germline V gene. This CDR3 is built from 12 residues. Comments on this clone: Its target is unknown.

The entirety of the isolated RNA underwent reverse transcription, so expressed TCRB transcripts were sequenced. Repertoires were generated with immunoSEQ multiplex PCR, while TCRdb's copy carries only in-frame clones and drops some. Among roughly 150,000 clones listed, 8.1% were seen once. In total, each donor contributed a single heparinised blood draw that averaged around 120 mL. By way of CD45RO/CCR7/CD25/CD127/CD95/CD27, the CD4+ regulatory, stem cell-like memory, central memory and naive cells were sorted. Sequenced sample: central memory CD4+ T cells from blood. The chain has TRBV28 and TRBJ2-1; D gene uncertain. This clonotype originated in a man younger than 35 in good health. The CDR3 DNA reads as TGTGCCAGCAGCAAGCCTGACAATGAGCAGTTCTTC. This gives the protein CASSKPDNEQFF.